A selection of T cell receptor beta chains follows, all from one sample in a study of a mutant IDH1 vaccine in newly diagnosed glioma. No antigen has been identified for these receptors. TCRdb's copy holds only in-frame clones and misses some; the assay was immunoSEQ multiplex PCR. The table includes over 20,000 clones, 65% to 80% detected once. Here the sequenced sample was PBMCs, taken from a glioma patient whose treatment included an IDH1 peptide vaccine. The receptors stem from a man aged 35 to 55 with glioma. The CDR3 runs from the conserved cysteine through the conserved F or W. Each record gives: V gene, J gene, clone size, D gene, CDR3 DNA, CDR3 protein. The D gene is left open where the match is weak. For some rows the clone size is stated as once, few or many, or as a class when expanded; others skip it.

TRBV7-9	TRBJ1-3	once	.	TGTGCCAGCAGCCGCGCGGAATCTGGAAACACCATATATTTT	CASSRAESGNTIYF
TRBV2	TRBJ2-2	.	TRBD2	TGTGCCAGCAGGAAGCGGGAGGGTCACACCGGGGAGCTGTTTTTT	CASRKREGHTGELFF
TRBV27	TRBJ2-2	.	TRBD2	TGTGCCAGCAGTTTTGAGGCGGGAGGCCAATGGGGGAACACCGGGGAGCTGTTTTTT	CASSFEAGGQWGNTGELFF
TRBV5-1	TRBJ1-2	.	TRBD1	TGCGCCAGCAGCTTGGCGGACAGGGGAAACTATGGCTACACCTTC	CASSLADRGNYGYTF
TRBV29-1	TRBJ2-6	.	.	TGCAGCGTTGAGGCAGTTGGGGCCAACGTCCTGACTTTC	CSVEAVGANVLTF
TRBV5-6	TRBJ1-2	.	.	TGTGCCAGCAGCCCGACTCTCGTACTCTCGCCAGGGGACGTCTATGGCTACACCTTC	CASSPTLVLSPGDVYGYTF
TRBV14	TRBJ1-2	.	.	TGTGCCAGCCCCTTGATACAGACAGACTATGGCTACACCTTC	CASPLIQTDYGYTF
TRBV27	TRBJ1-3	.	TRBD1	TGTGCCAGCAGTCTGAACAGGGGTGGAAACACCATATATTTT	CASSLNRGGNTIYF
TRBV5-1	TRBJ2-7	.	.	TGCGCCAGCAGCAACCCTCAAGGGCGGTCCTACGAGCAGTACTTC	CASSNPQGRSYEQYF
TRBV14	TRBJ2-5	.	.	TGTGCCAGCAGCCAAGATCCGGTTGTGTCGGGGACCCAGTACTTC	CASSQDPVVSGTQYF
TRBV4-1	TRBJ1-2	few	TRBD1	TGCGCCAGCAGCCCGGGACAGACCCCTAGCTATGGCTACACCTTC	CASSPGQTPSYGYTF
TRBV27	TRBJ1-2	.	.	TGTGCCAGCAGTTCCAATTGGGACACCCTAAGGAGCTATGGCTACACCTTC	CASSSNWDTLRSYGYTF
TRBV18	TRBJ1-1	.	.	TGTGCCAGCTCATCCCAAAATCACAGGGTAGGGGGGAACACTGAAGCTTTCTTT	CASSSQNHRVGGNTEAFF
TRBV19	TRBJ1-1	.	TRBD1	TGTGCCAGTAGTACTTACAGGGGGCGAACTGAAGCTTTCTTT	CASSTYRGRTEAFF
TRBV7-8	TRBJ1-4	.	.	TGTGCCAGCAGCGACAACAGGGTGGTGGCTAATGAAAAACTGTTTTTT	CASSDNRVVANEKLFF
TRBV5-4	TRBJ1-6	.	TRBD1	TGTGCCAGCAGCGGGGTGCCGGGACAGTATAATTCACCCCTCCACTTT	CASSGVPGQYNSPLHF
TRBV6-5	TRBJ2-2	.	.	TGTGCCAGCATTGGTAGGCTCGGGGAGCTGTTTTTT	CASIGRLGELFF
TRBV18	TRBJ1-5	once	.	TGTGCCAGCTCACAGGGGCATAGCAATCAGCCCCAGCATTTT	CASSQGHSNQPQHF
TRBV10-2	TRBJ2-1	few	TRBD2	TGCGCCAGCAGCGGGACTAGCGGATACAATGAGCAGTTCTTC	CASSGTSGYNEQFF
TRBV5-1	TRBJ2-5	.	TRBD1	TGCGCCAGCAGCTTGGTTCTCCGGACAGGGGGCGGAGAGACCCAGTACTTC	CASSLVLRTGGGETQYF
TRBV29-1	TRBJ1-1	.	.	TGCAGCGTTGGGGTGCAGGCTAGGACTGAAGCTTTCTTT	CSVGVQARTEAFF
TRBV6-6	TRBJ2-7	.	TRBD1	TGTGCCAGCAGTCCTTCCTCCGGGACAGGGGGAAAGCAGTACTTC	CASSPSSGTGGKQYF
TRBV2	TRBJ2-5	once	.	TGTGCCAGCAGGGCACCCGGAGGGAGAATTGGGGAGACCCAGTACTTC	CASRAPGGRIGETQYF
TRBV5-4	TRBJ1-2	.	.	TGTGCCAGCAGCTTAGGTGGGACCCTCTATGGCTACACCTTC	CASSLGGTLYGYTF
TRBV30	TRBJ2-3	few	.	TGTGCCTGGAGTGTACACTCAACTAGCACAGATACGCAGTATTTT	CAWSVHSTSTDTQYF
TRBV2	TRBJ2-7	few	TRBD1	TGTGCCAGCAGTGATGGGACAGGCGTCGGTGAGCAGTACTTC	CASSDGTGVGEQYF
TRBV28	TRBJ1-2	.	.	TGTGCCAGCGGCAAGGACGGAGGGTATGGCTACACCTTC	CASGKDGGYGYTF
TRBV25-1	TRBJ1-1	few	TRBD1	TGTGCCAGCAGCGGTACAGGGGGATCTGAAGCTTTCTTT	CASSGTGGSEAFF
TRBV14	TRBJ2-2	few	.	TGTGCCAGCAGCCAACTGGGGAACACCGGGGAGCTGTTTTTT	CASSQLGNTGELFF
TRBV20-1	TRBJ1-2	once	.	TGCAGTGCTTATCCGGGGGGAGGGTACACCTTC	CSAYPGGGYTF
TRBV19	TRBJ2-3	.	.	TGTGCCAGTAGCATCTCGCGGATTGGACGAAGGCAGAGCACAGATACGCAGTATTTT	CASSISRIGRRQSTDTQYF
TRBV2	TRBJ1-3	.	.	TGTGCCAGCAGGTTGACAACTCTCTCTGGAAACACCATATATTTT	CASRLTTLSGNTIYF
TRBV15	TRBJ2-5	.	.	TGTGCCACCAGCAGGGACGGGCACCAAGAGACCCAGTACTTC	CATSRDGHQETQYF
TRBV4-1	TRBJ1-2	few	.	TGCGCCAGCAGCCAAGGCTCTCGTCGCGGAGCCTATGGCTACACCTTC	CASSQGSRRGAYGYTF
TRBV5-6	TRBJ1-1	.	TRBD1	TGTGCCAGCAGCTTGACCCCGGGACAGAAGAACACTGAAGCTTTCTTT	CASSLTPGQKNTEAFF
TRBV9	TRBJ2-5	.	.	TGTGCCAGCAGCGTGACCTGGCGACTGGGGACCCAGTACTTC	CASSVTWRLGTQYF
TRBV5-1	TRBJ2-1	.	TRBD2	TGCGCCAGCAGCTTGGTTCTAGCGGGAGATTCCTACAATGAGCAGTTCTTC	CASSLVLAGDSYNEQFF
TRBV19	TRBJ1-1	.	TRBD1	TGTGCCAGTGCGGGACAGCCGAACACTGAAGCTTTCTTT	CASAGQPNTEAFF
TRBV4-1	TRBJ2-7	medium-sized	TRBD2	TGCGCCAGCAGCCTTCCACTAGCGGGAGGTGGCGAGCAGTACTTC	CASSLPLAGGGEQYF
TRBV6-5	TRBJ1-2	.	.	TGTGCCAGCAGTTACTCCCGATGGGGGAACTATGGCTACACCTTC	CASSYSRWGNYGYTF
TRBV7-9	TRBJ2-1	.	TRBD2	TGTGCCAGCAGCGGAGCACTAGCGACTAGCTCCTACAATGAGCAGTTCTTC	CASSGALATSSYNEQFF
TRBV30	TRBJ1-6	.	.	TGTGCCTGCTTTTCTGGGGAGCCGAATTCACCCCTCCACTTT	CACFSGEPNSPLHF
TRBV30	TRBJ1-1	few	.	TGTGCCTGGACAGGGGATATGTACACTGAAGCTTTCTTT	CAWTGDMYTEAFF
TRBV25-1	TRBJ2-2	.	TRBD1	TGTGCCACCCGGGACAGAGTCTCTACCGGGGAGCTGTTTTTT	CATRDRVSTGELFF
TRBV5-4	TRBJ2-5	.	.	TGTGCCAGCAGCTTGTTAGTGGCAGGACAAGAGACCCAGTACTTC	CASSLLVAGQETQYF
TRBV4-3	TRBJ1-3	.	.	TGCGCCAGCAGCCAACGGTCGGCAGGAAACACCATATATTTT	CASSQRSAGNTIYF
TRBV5-1	TRBJ2-2	.	TRBD2	TGCGCCAGCAGCGTGGGGACTAGCGGGAGCTCCGGGGAGCTGTTTTTT	CASSVGTSGSSGELFF
TRBV5-5	TRBJ2-2	.	.	TGTGCCAGCAGCTTGGGTCATAGGGACACCGGGGAGCTGTTTTTT	CASSLGHRDTGELFF
TRBV19	TRBJ2-6	.	TRBD2	TGTGCCAGTAGTATAGGCCTAGCGGGAGGGCTGGCTGGGGCCAACGTCCTGACTTTC	CASSIGLAGGLAGANVLTF
TRBV9	TRBJ1-1	.	.	TGTGCCAGCAGCGTCCAAGTCTTGAACACTGAAGCTTTCTTT	CASSVQVLNTEAFF
TRBV6-5	TRBJ1-5	.	.	TGTGCCAGCAATCAGGGACGCAATCAGCCCCAGCATTTT	CASNQGRNQPQHF
TRBV5-5	TRBJ2-1	.	.	TGTGCCAGCAGCTTGGTTACAGGGAGCTCGCGGGCAACCTACAATGAGCAGTTCTTC	CASSLVTGSSRATYNEQFF
TRBV27	TRBJ2-3	.	.	TGTGCCAGCAGTTGGCAGGGATTCACAGATACGCAGTATTTT	CASSWQGFTDTQYF